This T cell receptor beta chain was identified during a study of somatic mutations in cytotoxic T cells in rheumatoid arthritis (dated by TCRdb to the late 2010s). Looking at the study overall: Before any treatment started and right after they were diagnosed, patients gave peripheral blood samples (roughly 32 ml EDTA). Sorted V beta1+ cells also underwent TCRB sequencing, and some V beta antibody-stained T-cell populations were flow-sorted at nearly 100% purity on a FACSAria II or Sony SH800. In newly diagnosed rheumatoid arthritis without treatment, the study examined if expanded CD8+ T-cell clones harbor somatic mutations, relying on TCRB deep sequencing to characterize clonality. TCRB deep sequencing was performed for 65 rheumatoid arthritis patients and approximately 20 healthy controls. The median ages of the patient and control groups were essentially identical. On the study overall, not on this receptor specifically: The expanded CD8+ clones had unknown antigen targets, and not appearing in virus-specific databases did not rule out that they were virus-specific. In about an eighth of the roughly 65 patients, more than 20% of CD8+ cells belonged to the largest CD8+ clone, while several identical CD8+ TCRB sequences were shared between blood and synovial fluid. No adjustment for multiple comparisons was made for the slight TRBV07 underrepresentation in patients. CD8+ clonality increased with age in patients (Spearman r ≈ 0.49) but not in healthy controls. CD8+ T-cell clonality did not differ significantly between rheumatoid arthritis patients and age-matched healthy controls.

The germline V gene supplies CDR1 MGHDK and CDR2 SYGVNS. V lost 5 bases and J lost 8 bases, and the count of bases not matched to a germline gene is 4. Inclusive of the bounding cysteine and phenylalanine, the CDR3 is 12 residues long. Here the CDR3 DNA is all that survives: 36 bases in frame from base 1. Genomic DNA underwent TCRB CDR3 sequencing using the immunoSEQ assay. The authors' analysis ran thus. Published virus-specific TCRB sequences were compared with patient CD8+ clones larger than 1%, and only a few matches were found. Only productive TCRB rearrangements were included in the analyses. Clonality was calculated as a Shannon entropy-based productive clonality index, and a clone was defined by a unique TCRB CDR3 sequence. Repertoire overlap for a pair of samples was computed from each clone's template counts relative to total templates per sample. Flow cytometry-measured V-gene usage correlated with V-gene usage from TCRB sequencing, with a Spearman r of more than 0.6. Here the immuneACCESS table is served through TCRdb, limited to in-frame sequences with V and J called. Missing clones are a known gap in these copies; in checked studies unresolved V genes cover under half, and the rest lacks a known reason. V and J calls and clone size are copied from that table; D and trimming were computed from the DNA. Here the sample has thousands of clones; 60% to 80% occur a single time. Nearly 5% of the sample goes to the ten largest clones.

On this clone itself: Its antigen specificity is not known. The record has no base qualities; no much larger clone is one base away.

CD4+ and CD8+ cells were isolated by positive magnetic bead selection on an AutoMACS, and purity was checked by flow cytometry. After a first flow cytometry screen using a TCR V beta antibody panel, clonal expansions were characterized through TCRB deep sequencing of sorted CD8+ fractions. Peripheral blood mononuclear cells were obtained using density gradient separation with Ficoll-Paque PLUS. DNA was extracted from CD4-enriched, CD8-enriched or PBMC samples with Nucleospin Tissue or Tissue XS kits and quantified with a Qubit 2.0 fluorometer. Sequences were obtained from CD8+ T cells sorted from blood. This TCR came from an adult with rheumatoid arthritis. Recombination connected TRBV25-1 to TRBJ1-2; the junction holds 8 bases that match TRBD1. The encoded CDR3 is CASSSQGAGYTF. The nucleotide sequence reads as follows: TGTGCCAGCAGTTCCCAGGGGGCCGGCTACACCTTC.